Presented here are 4 T cell receptor beta chains from one specimen sequenced in a study of shared clonotypes between healthy human individuals. Some clones are missing from TCRdb's copy, which holds only in-frame ones; the method was immunoSEQ multiplex PCR. The data contain about 490,000 clones, about 79% of them singletons. Sample: PBMCs. Source of these receptors: a woman aged 40 to 50 in good health. Some clones in this sample may be carry-over from other donors' samples.

This clone has a single count. The chain joins TRBV30 to TRBJ1-2; no definite D call. Germline V gives CDR1 GTSNPN, CDR2 SVGIG (reference sequence). The germline V and J ends were trimmed by 4 bases and 4 bases, with 13 bases remaining between them. This CDR3 comprises 13 residues. Written as DNA, the CDR3 is TGTGCCTGGATGCCAGGCCCTGGCTATGGCTACACCTTC. Residues: CAWMPGPGYGYTF.

This clone was counted a few times. Other DNA sequences from this sample encode an identical CDR3 as well. The chain recombines TRBV30 with TRBJ2-2; D is undetermined. The CDR3 sequence is 11 residues long. Trimming took 1 base from V and 7 from J, leaving 4 bases between them. Germline values: CDR1 GTSNPN, CDR2 SVGIG (reference sequence). The CDR3 here is CAWSAGGELFF. In DNA, the CDR3 is TGTGCCTGGAGTGCTGGCGGGGAGCTGTTTTTT.

This chain links TRBV11-3 with TRBJ2-3; no firm D call. The CDR3 runs to 11 residues. Trimming took off 5 bases at V and 7 bases at J, with 7 bases between the two ends. Per germline, CDR1 SGHNT and CDR2 YENEEA. Here the CDR3 reads CASSHPYTQYF. For the CDR3, the DNA is TGTGCCAGCAGCCATCCGTATACGCAGTATTTT.

As DNA, the CDR3 is TGTGCCAGTAGCTCAGGCCTGCGTACTAGCGGGAGGGAAAGCTCCTACAATGAGCAGTTCTTC. It yields the protein CASSSGLRTSGRESSYNEQFF. This rearrangement joins TRBV19 to TRBJ2-1, with 13 positions matching TRBD2. Germline V gene data show CDR1 as LNHDA and CDR2 as SQIVND (reference sequence). The CDR3 has 21 amino acids. The trim removed 6 bases at V and 0 bases at J, leaving 17 bases unmatched.